These T cell receptor beta chains were read from a single sample in a study of T cells in Graves' hyperthyroidism and ophthalmopathy. TCRdb re-derived calls from the multiplex PCR reads in MiXCR, one entry per CDR3 protein. This table holds hundreds of thousands of distinct CDR3 sequences, over 35% found once. What was sequenced was blood. The receptors were sampled from a man between 18 and 29 years old with Graves' hyperthyroidism. CDR3s include the opening cysteine and the closing phenylalanine or tryptophan. Clone size is shown for a subset of rows, as once, few, many or a class of expanded clone.

clone size: many
J gene: TRBJ1-1
V gene: TRBV9
CDR3 protein: CASSVEDGRTEAFF

clone size: -
J gene: TRBJ2-7
V gene: TRBV7-9
CDR3 protein: CASRSSGRTGEQYF

clone size: -
J gene: TRBJ1-2
V gene: TRBV7-2
CDR3 protein: CASSKEQGYTF

clone size: -
J gene: TRBJ1-4
V gene: TRBV19
CDR3 protein: CASSPSRGGGTNEKLFF

clone size: -
J gene: TRBJ1-1
V gene: TRBV7-9
CDR3 protein: CASSLDPGDDTEAFF

clone size: many
J gene: TRBJ1-2
V gene: TRBV29-1
CDR3 protein: CSVEVGADYGYTF

clone size: few
J gene: TRBJ2-2
V gene: TRBV2
CDR3 protein: CASSGWTGAEGELFF

clone size: many
J gene: TRBJ1-4
V gene: TRBV11-2
CDR3 protein: CASSLNDSHEKLFF

clone size: -
J gene: -
V gene: TRBV20-1
CDR3 protein: CSALAAKNIQYF

clone size: -
J gene: TRBJ2-2
V gene: TRBV9
CDR3 protein: CASRPGGVDTGELFF

clone size: once
J gene: TRBJ2-5
V gene: TRBV12-3/TRBV12-4
CDR3 protein: CVSSLGGRETQYF

clone size: many
J gene: TRBJ1-5
V gene: TRBV20-1
CDR3 protein: CSAAGTGPNQPQHF

clone size: many
J gene: TRBJ2-7
V gene: TRBV19
CDR3 protein: CASSPGTGDYEQYF

clone size: once
J gene: TRBJ2-5
V gene: TRBV12-3/TRBV12-4
CDR3 protein: CASRILGTEETQYF

clone size: -
J gene: TRBJ1-4
V gene: TRBV29-1
CDR3 protein: CSVSTRGGEKLFF

clone size: few
J gene: TRBJ2-7
V gene: TRBV7-2
CDR3 protein: CASSSRQFWPSDEQYF

clone size: many
J gene: TRBJ2-7
V gene: TRBV7-9
CDR3 protein: CASSPFGYEQYF

clone size: -
J gene: TRBJ1-6
V gene: TRBV20-1
CDR3 protein: CSASNNARWAPLHF

clone size: few
J gene: TRBJ2-7
V gene: TRBV29-1
CDR3 protein: CSVWSGIYEQYF

clone size: few
J gene: TRBJ1-2
V gene: TRBV5-6
CDR3 protein: CASCAGTAYGYTF

clone size: -
J gene: TRBJ1-5
V gene: TRBV9
CDR3 protein: CASSTGQGVSREPQHF

clone size: few
J gene: TRBJ2-6
V gene: TRBV2
CDR3 protein: CASRRLDLPSGANVLTF

clone size: -
J gene: TRBJ2-7
V gene: TRBV2
CDR3 protein: CASMAARDGSYEQYF

clone size: many
J gene: TRBJ1-4
V gene: TRBV10-3
CDR3 protein: CATRYEGAEKLFF

clone size: few
J gene: TRBJ1-5
V gene: TRBV19
CDR3 protein: CAIQGPNQPQHF

clone size: -
J gene: TRBJ2-5
V gene: TRBV20-1
CDR3 protein: CGARDLAPQETQYF

clone size: many
J gene: TRBJ1-5
V gene: TRBV11-2
CDR3 protein: CASSQTGALHQPQHF

clone size: few
J gene: TRBJ2-5
V gene: TRBV6-1
CDR3 protein: CASSWPEQETQYF

clone size: -
J gene: TRBJ1-1
V gene: TRBV7-8
CDR3 protein: CASSQDWAMNTEAFF

clone size: many
J gene: TRBJ1-1
V gene: TRBV2
CDR3 protein: CASSWNRATEAFF

clone size: many
J gene: TRBJ2-2
V gene: TRBV7-9
CDR3 protein: CASSSGVNTGELFF